This T cell receptor (beta chain) stems from a study of CD8 T cells in Susac syndrome. CDR3 length: 13 amino acids. The ends were cut back, 1 base at V and 6 bases at J, with 10 bases in the middle. CDR1 and CDR2 from the germline V gene are SGHTA and FQGNSA. Random hexamers were used to reverse transcribe an amount of about 0.45 to 1 ug RNA. It was immunoSEQ multiplex PCR that amplified TCR beta CDR3 across 54 Vbeta and 13 Jbeta. TCRdb independently ran MiXCR on the immunoSEQ multiplex PCR reads; one entry per CDR3 protein. The sample gives more than 95,000 distinct CDR3 sequences, around 95% of which show up once; more than 0.075% is in the top ten. TCR beta sequencing was performed on blood CD8+ and CD4+ T cells. Healthy donors matched for age and sex were used as controls. Through negative isolation, CD4+ and CD8+ T cells were obtained, while TEMRA cells were enriched using FACS.

The TCR comes from a human donor in good health. V usage is TRBV7-2 and J usage is TRBJ2-7, with no clear D. Sequenced input: CD4+ T cells from PBMCs. In DNA form, the CDR3 reads TGTGCCAGCAGCTTAGAGGTTGTGGGCGAGCAGTACTTC. The encoded protein is CASSLEVVGEQYF.